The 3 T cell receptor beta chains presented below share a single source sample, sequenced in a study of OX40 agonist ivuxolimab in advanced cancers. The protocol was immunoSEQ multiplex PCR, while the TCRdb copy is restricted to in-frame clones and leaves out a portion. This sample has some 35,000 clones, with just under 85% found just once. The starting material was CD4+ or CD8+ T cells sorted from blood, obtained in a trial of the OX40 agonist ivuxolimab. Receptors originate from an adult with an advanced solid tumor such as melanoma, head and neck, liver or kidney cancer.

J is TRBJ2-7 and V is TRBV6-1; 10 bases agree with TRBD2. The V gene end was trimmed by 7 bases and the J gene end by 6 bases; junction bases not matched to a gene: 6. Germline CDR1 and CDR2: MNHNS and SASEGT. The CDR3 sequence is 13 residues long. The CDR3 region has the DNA TGTGCCAGCATGTCACTAGCGGGGCGCGAGCAGTACTTC. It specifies CASMSLAGREQYF.

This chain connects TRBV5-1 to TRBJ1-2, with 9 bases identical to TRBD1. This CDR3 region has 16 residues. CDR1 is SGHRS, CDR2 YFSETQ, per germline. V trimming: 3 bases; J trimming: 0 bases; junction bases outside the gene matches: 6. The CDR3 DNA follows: TGCGCCAGCAGCTCCGGACAGGGGTACTCTAACTATGGCTACACCTTC. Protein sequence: CASSSGQGYSNYGYTF.

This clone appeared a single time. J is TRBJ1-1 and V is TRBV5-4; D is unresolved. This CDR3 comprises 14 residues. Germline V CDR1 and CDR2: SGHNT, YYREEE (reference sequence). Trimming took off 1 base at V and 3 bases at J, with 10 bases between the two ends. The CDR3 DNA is TGTGCCAGCAGCTTGAACAGCCAATACACTGAAGCTTTCTTT. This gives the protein CASSLNSQYTEAFF.